This T cell receptor (beta chain) is from a study of cytomegalovirus exposure and HLA in healthy donors. Notes on the study in general: Accurate HLA-A and HLA-B prediction from TCR beta sequences was reported for most subjects.

PCR amplification relied on 60 Vbeta primers (plus 13 Jbeta primers). TCRdb's copy holds only in-frame clones and misses some; the assay was immunoSEQ multiplex PCR. The table has 100,000 to 150,000 clones, just under 80% seen once; the top ten hold roughly 1.5%. Comments on this clone: As yet, its antigen is unknown.

This CDR3 spans 13 amino acids. CDR1 is WNHNN and CDR2 is SYGVQD in the germline V gene (reference sequence). V dropped 8 bases and J dropped 9 bases, with 17 bases sitting between them. The gene calls are TRBV10-1 and TRBJ2-1; D possibly corresponds to TRBD2 (6 bases). The source material was PBMCs. This receptor was taken from a woman younger than 30 in good health and CMV-seronegative. CDR3: CASWTGDRVEQFF. CDR3 DNA sequence: TGCGCCAGCTGGACGGGAGATAGGGTTGAGCAGTTCTTC.